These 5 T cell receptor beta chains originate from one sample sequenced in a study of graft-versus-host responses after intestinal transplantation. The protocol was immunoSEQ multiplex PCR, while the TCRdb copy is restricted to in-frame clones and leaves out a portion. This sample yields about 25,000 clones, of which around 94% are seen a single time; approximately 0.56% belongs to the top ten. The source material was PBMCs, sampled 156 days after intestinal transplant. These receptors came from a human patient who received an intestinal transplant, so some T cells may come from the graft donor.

CDR3 bases: TGTGCCAGCAGCCCCTCTAGCGGGGGGACAGATACGCAGTATTTT. As protein: CASSPSSGGTDTQYF. The V and J genes are TRBV13 and TRBJ2-3; 11 bases match TRBD2. CDR3 length: 15 amino acids. V trimming: 5 bases; J trimming: 3 bases; junction bases outside the gene matches: 4. CDR1 PRHDT and CDR2 FYEKMQ come from the germline V gene (reference sequence).

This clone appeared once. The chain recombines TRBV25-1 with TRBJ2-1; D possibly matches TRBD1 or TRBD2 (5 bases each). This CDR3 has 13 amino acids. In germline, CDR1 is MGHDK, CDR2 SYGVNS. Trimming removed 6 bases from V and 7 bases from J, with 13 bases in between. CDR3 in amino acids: CASSEGRLNEQFF. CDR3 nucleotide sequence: TGTGCCAGCAGCGAGGGGAGACTAAATGAGCAGTTCTTC.

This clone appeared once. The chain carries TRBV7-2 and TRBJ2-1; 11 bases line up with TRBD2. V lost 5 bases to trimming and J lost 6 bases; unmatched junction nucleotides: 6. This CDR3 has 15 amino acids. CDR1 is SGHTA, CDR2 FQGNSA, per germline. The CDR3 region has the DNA TGTGCCAGCAGCCTACTAGCGGGAGAATCCAATGAGCAGTTCTTC. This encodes CASSLLAGESNEQFF.

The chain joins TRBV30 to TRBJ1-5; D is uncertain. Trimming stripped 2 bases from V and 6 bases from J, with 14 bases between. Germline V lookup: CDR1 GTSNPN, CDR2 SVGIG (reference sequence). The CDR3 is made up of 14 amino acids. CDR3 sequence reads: CAWSYVRVSQPQHF. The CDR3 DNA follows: TGTGCCTGGAGTTATGTCCGGGTCTCTCAGCCCCAGCATTTT. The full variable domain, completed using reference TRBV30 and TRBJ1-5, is SQTIHQWPATLVQPVGSPLSLECTVEGTSNPNLYWYRQAAGRGLQLLFYSVGIGQISSEVPQNLSASRPQDRQFILSSKKLLLSDSGFYLCAWSYVRVSQPQHFGDGTRLSIL.

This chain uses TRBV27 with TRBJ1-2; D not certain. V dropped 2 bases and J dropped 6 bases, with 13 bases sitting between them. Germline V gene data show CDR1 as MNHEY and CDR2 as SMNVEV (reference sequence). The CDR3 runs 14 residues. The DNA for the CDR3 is TGTGCCAGCAGTTTAGCGGCAGGAGGGAATGGCTACACCTTC. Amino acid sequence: CASSLAAGGNGYTF.